Each of the 12 T cell receptor beta chains below was sequenced from the same sample in a study of graft-versus-host responses after intestinal transplantation. Method: immunoSEQ multiplex PCR; TCRdb's copy keeps in-frame clones and lacks some. The sample lists over 5,500 clones; roughly 20% were seen once. This material consisted of alloreactive CD4+ T cells from a mixed lymphocyte reaction culture, taken before transplantation. The sample's subset: CFSE-low proliferating T cells sorted from approximately 6-day pre-transplant mixed lymphocyte reaction (GvH or HvG direction). The receptors originated from a human patient who was an organ donor for intestinal transplantation.

To note about this clone: A much more abundant neighbour one base away suggests this may be a read error. The V call is TRBV29-1, the J call TRBJ2-2; the match to TRBD2 covers 10 bases. This CDR3 contains 16 residues. Germline V gene sequence: CDR1 SQVTM, CDR2 ANQGSEA. The CDR3 region is CRVGRSGGAKAGELFF. CDR3 in DNA: TGCCGCGTTGGAAGGAGCGGGGGGGCAAAGGCCGGGGAGCTGTTTTTT.

This clone has only a few counts. It may be a read error: a sequence one base away is much more abundant. The V call is TRBV7-2, the J call TRBJ1-2, with a weak D call TRBD1 (5 bases). The CDR3 has 16 residues. V was shortened by 2 bases and J by 1 base, with 14 bases between the two germline ends. From germline, CDR1 is SGHTA and CDR2 FQGNSA. In nucleotides, the CDR3 is TGTGCCAGCAGCTTAAGCCCCGGGGGGTTTAACTATGGCTACACCTTC. Translation gives CASSLSPGGFNYGYTF.

The chain joins TRBV19 to TRBJ2-1; weak D call: TRBD1 (6 bases). The CDR3 totals 19 residues. V was cut by 4 bases and J by 2 bases, with 24 bases left in between. Per germline, CDR1 LNHDA and CDR2 SQIVND (reference sequence). The CDR3 DNA is TGTGCCAGTAGTAGGTTGGGGCAGGGGATGATTCCGACCTACAATGAGCAGTTCTTC. Protein sequence: CASSRLGQGMIPTYNEQFF.

Sample share makes this clone medium-sized. The chain links TRBV9 to TRBJ1-5; the D gene is possibly TRBD1 (6 bases). Between the trimmed V and J ends, which lost 0 bases and 7 bases, there was a span of 11 bases. This CDR3 region has 14 residues. Germline CDR1 and CDR2: SGDLS and YYNGEE. CDR3 sequence reads: CASSVGPQGQPQHF. The CDR3 bases are TGTGCCAGCAGCGTAGGTCCACAGGGCCAGCCCCAGCATTTT.

This clone qualifies as medium-sized. This rearrangement joins TRBV7-2 to TRBJ2-5; D might be TRBD1 (5 bases). Germline-derived CDR1 and CDR2 are SGHTA and FQGNSA. V was trimmed by 2 bases and J by 1 base, leaving 8 bases between them. The CDR3 sequence is 14 residues long. In DNA form, the CDR3 reads TGTGCCAGCAGCTTATTGGGGCCCCAAGAGACCCAGTACTTC. Translation: CASSLLGPQETQYF.

CDR3 loop: CASSSWGRAPDTQYF. CDR3 bases: TGTGCCAGCAGTTCCTGGGGTCGGGCCCCAGATACGCAGTATTTT. The chain has TRBV6-1 and TRBJ2-3; D is unclear. With 5 bases removed from V and 4 bases from J, the gap between germline ends came to 16 bases. The germline gives CDR1 MNHNS, CDR2 SASEGT. The CDR3 is made up of 15 amino acids.

The V call is TRBV4-3, the J call TRBJ2-3, with unresolved D. Trimming removed 0 bases at V and 2 bases at J, with 6 bases between. From germline, CDR1 is LGHNA and CDR2 YSLEER. This CDR3 is 14 amino acids long. The DNA of the CDR3 is TGCGCCAGCAGCCAAGATTTGGCCACAGATACGCAGTATTTT. Protein sequence: CASSQDLATDTQYF.

The V gene is TRBV18, the J gene TRBJ2-5; D is unclear. Per the germline V gene, CDR1 is KGHSH and CDR2 is LQKENI. The CDR3 covers 13 residues. Trimming removed 2 bases from V and 1 base from J, with 5 bases in between. The CDR3 region has the DNA TGTGCCAGCTCACCAGGCCCCCAAGAGACCCAGTACTTC. Translated: CASSPGPQETQYF.

This clone is medium-sized. This rearrangement joins TRBV4-2 to TRBJ2-1, with D possibly matching TRBD2 (7 bases). Per the germline V gene, CDR1 is LGHNA and CDR2 is YNFKEQ. This CDR3 has 15 amino acids. V gave up 1 base and J gave up 5 bases, with 12 bases separating them. Here the CDR3 reads CASSQAGGWNNEQFF. CDR3 nucleotides: TGTGCCAGCAGCCAAGCGGGGGGCTGGAACAATGAGCAGTTCTTC.

The chain uses TRBV5-3 and TRBJ2-7; 12 bases line up with TRBD2. TRBV5-3 is labeled an ORF, and its function is uncertain. The CDR3 has 15 amino acids. Losses at the gene ends were 8 bases for V and 4 bases for J; bases not matched to a gene: 10. Here the CDR3 reads CASSRPGLAGYEQYF. The CDR3 DNA is TGTGCCAGCAGCCGCCCCGGACTAGCGGGGTACGAGCAGTACTTC.

This clone is large within its sample. Other nucleotide sequences from this sample produce the same CDR3. This chain links TRBV7-2 with TRBJ1-1; TRBD1 agrees at 7 bases. CDR3 size: 13 residues. Losses at the gene ends were 6 bases for V and 5 bases for J; bases not matched to a gene: 6. CDR1 and CDR2 (germline): SGHTA, FQGNSA. CDR3 coding DNA: TGTGCCAGCAGAACCTTACAGGGGACTGAAGCTTTCTTT. Translating it yields CASRTLQGTEAFF.

This clone has just a few counts. This chain links TRBV11-1 with TRBJ1-6, with 7 bases matching TRBD1. CDR1 is SGHAT, CDR2 FQDESV, per germline (reference sequence). J lost 3 bases, V lost 4 bases, and 3 bases had no gene match. The CDR3 has 15 residues. The CDR3 region has the DNA TGTGCCAGCAGCTCTCGACAGGGCTATAATTCACCCCTCCACTTT. It yields the protein CASSSRQGYNSPLHF.